This T cell receptor (beta chain) was sequenced for a study of shared clonotypes between healthy human individuals. Profiling relied on immunoSEQ multiplex PCR, and the TCRdb table lists in-frame clones only, not all of them. Here the sample spans some 1,900,000 clones, approximately 95% being singletons. CD45RO-negative cells were positively selected for CCR7, leaving out terminally differentiated effector memory CD45RA+ cells. Findings of the study overall: Non-shared clonotypes had lower generation probabilities than those shared by all four donors. The study drew on few donors, limiting represented genetic and exposure-history diversity.

This CDR3 spans 14 amino acids. Germline assignment: CDR1 MNHEY and CDR2 SVGAGI. V lost 2 bases to trimming and J lost 5 bases; unmatched junction nucleotides: 5. Remarks on this clone: Antigen specificity is unknown.

This receptor was obtained from a man aged 18-30 years in good health. The V call is TRBV6-5, the J call TRBJ1-1; 7 bases align to TRBD1. The sample was naive CD8+ T cells sorted from blood. CDR3 sequence (DNA): TGTGCCAGCAGTTACCAGGGGGAGATGACTGAAGCTTTCTTT. This encodes CASSYQGEMTEAFF.